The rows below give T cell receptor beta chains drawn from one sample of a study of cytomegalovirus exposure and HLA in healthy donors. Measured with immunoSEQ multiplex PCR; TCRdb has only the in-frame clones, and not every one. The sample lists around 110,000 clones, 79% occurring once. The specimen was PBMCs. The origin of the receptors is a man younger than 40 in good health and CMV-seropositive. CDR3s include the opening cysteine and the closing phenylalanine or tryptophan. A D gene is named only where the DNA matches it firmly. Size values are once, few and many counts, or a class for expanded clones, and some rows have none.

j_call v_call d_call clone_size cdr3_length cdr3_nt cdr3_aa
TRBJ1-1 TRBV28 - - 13 TGTGCCAGCAGTTTCCAGGGGAGAACTGAAGCTTTCTTT CASSFQGRTEAFF
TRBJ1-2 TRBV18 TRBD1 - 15 TGTGCCAGCTCACCCGACAGGGGATCGAACTATGGCTACACCTTC CASSPDRGSNYGYTF
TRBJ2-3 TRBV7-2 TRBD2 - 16 TGTGCCAGCAGCTTGGTAGCGGGAGCTAGCACAGATACGCAGTATTTT CASSLVAGASTDTQYF
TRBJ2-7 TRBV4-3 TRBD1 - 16 TGCGCCAGCAGCCACCAACACGGACAGGGGGACTACGAGCAGTACTTC CASSHQHGQGDYEQYF
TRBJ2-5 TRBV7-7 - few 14 TGTGCTAGCAGTCCCCCACGAGGACAAGAGACCCAGTACTTC CASSPPRGQETQYF
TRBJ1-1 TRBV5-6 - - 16 TGTGCCAGCAGCCCACCGGGGGATTGGGCTTCCGGGGGAGCTTTCTTT CASSPPGDWASGGAFF
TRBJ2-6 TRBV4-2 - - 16 TGTGCCAGCAGCCAAGGCGACTATTCTGGGGCCAACGTCCTGACTTTC CASSQGDYSGANVLTF
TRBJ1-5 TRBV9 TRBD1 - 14 TGTGCCAGCAGCGTCGACAGGGATGGCCAGCCCCAGCATTTT CASSVDRDGQPQHF
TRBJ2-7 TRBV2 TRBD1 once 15 TGTGCCAGCAGGGGGGGCCCGGGACAGGGTTTTAATAAGTACTTC CASRGGPGQGFNKYF
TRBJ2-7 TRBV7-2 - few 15 TGTGCCAGCAGCTTATCCCAGGGAATCAACTACGAGCAGTACTTC CASSLSQGINYEQYF
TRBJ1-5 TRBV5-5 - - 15 TGTGCCAGCAGCTTGCAGGGGTTTAGCAATCAGCCCCAGCATTTT CASSLQGFSNQPQHF
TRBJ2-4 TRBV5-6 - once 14 TGTGCCAGCAGCTTTCCCAGGGAAAAAAACATTCAGTACTTC CASSFPREKNIQYF
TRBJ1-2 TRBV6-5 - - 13 TGTGCCAGCAGTTACTCGAGGGCCTATGGCTACACCTTC CASSYSRAYGYTF
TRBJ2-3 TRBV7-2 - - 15 TGTGCCAGCAGCTTAGGGCCCCAGGCGACAGATACGCAGTATTTT CASSLGPQATDTQYF
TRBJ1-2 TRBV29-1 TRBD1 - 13 TGCAGCGTGGGGGACAGGGGAGGCTATGGCTACACCTTC CSVGDRGGYGYTF
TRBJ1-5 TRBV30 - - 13 TGTGCCTGGAGTAAGATGCAGGGTCAGCCCCAGCATTTT CAWSKMQGQPQHF
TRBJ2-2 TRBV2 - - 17 TGTGCCAGCAGCTCTCCTACAGGGCGCGCGAACACCGGGGAGCTGTTTTTT CASSSPTGRANTGELFF
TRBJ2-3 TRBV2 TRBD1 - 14 TGTGCCAGCAGTGGAACAGGGGGCTCAGATACGCAGTATTTT CASSGTGGSDTQYF
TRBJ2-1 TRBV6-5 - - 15 TGTGCCCCACCCGATTTTTGCGACAGGTGCGATGAGCAGTTCTTC CAPPDFCDRCDEQFF
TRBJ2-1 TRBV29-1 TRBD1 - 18 TGCAGCGTTGTAGGCGATGGGACAGGGAGGGCTTCCTACAATGAGCAGTTCTTC CSVVGDGTGRASYNEQFF
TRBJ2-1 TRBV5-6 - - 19 TGTGCCAGCAGCTTGGCAGGGACTGCCCCCTTAAGCTCCTACAATGAGCAGTTCTTC CASSLAGTAPLSSYNEQFF
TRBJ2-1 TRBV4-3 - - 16 TGCGCCAGCAGCCAAGACTCGGGGGATTACTACAATGAGCAGTTCTTC CASSQDSGDYYNEQFF
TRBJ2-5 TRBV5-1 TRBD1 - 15 TGCGCCAGCAGCTTACAGGGGATAGGACAAGAGACCCAGTACTTC CASSLQGIGQETQYF
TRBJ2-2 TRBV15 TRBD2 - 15 TGTGCCACCAGCAAAGGACTAGCGGGAGTAGGGGAGCTGTTTTTT CATSKGLAGVGELFF
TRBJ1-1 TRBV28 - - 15 TGTGCCAGCAGATTAGAGGGGGGGCGCGGATTTGAAGCTTTCTTT CASRLEGGRGFEAFF
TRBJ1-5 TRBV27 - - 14 TGTGCCAGCAGTTTTTCTGGGGGGAATCAGCCCCAGCATTTT CASSFSGGNQPQHF
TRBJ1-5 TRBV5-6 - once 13 TGTGCCAGCAGCTTGTCCCCGAATCAGCCCCAGCATTTT CASSLSPNQPQHF
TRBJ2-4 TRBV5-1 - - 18 TGCGCCAGCAGCTGGGGCAGGGGCGTTACGTTAGCCAAAAACAGTCAGTACTTC CASSWGRGVTLAKNSQYF
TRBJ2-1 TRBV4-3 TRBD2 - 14 TGCGCCAGCAGCCAAGAGACTAGCGGAATGAAACAGTTCTTC CASSQETSGMKQFF
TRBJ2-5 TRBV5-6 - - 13 TGTGCCAGCAGCAGGGGGGGGATGGAGACCCAGTACTTC CASSRGGMETQYF
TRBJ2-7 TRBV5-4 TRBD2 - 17 TGTGCCAGCAGCTTGGGGGTCTATGGCGGGAGTAACCACGAGCAGTACTTC CASSLGVYGGSNHEQYF
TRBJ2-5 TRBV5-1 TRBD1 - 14 TGCGCCAGCAGCCCGGACAGGGGAGGCGAGACCCAGTACTTC CASSPDRGGETQYF
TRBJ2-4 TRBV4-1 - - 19 TGCGCCAGCAGCCAAGATAATAGGCAGGGGTTAGGGGCCAAAAACAGTCAGTACTTC CASSQDNRQGLGAKNSQYF
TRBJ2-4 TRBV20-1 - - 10 TGCAGTGCTATAAGGAGCATTCAGTACTTC CSAIRSIQYF
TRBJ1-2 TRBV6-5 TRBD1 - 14 TGTGCCAGCAATTCCGGGACAGGTCGTTATGGCTACACCTTC CASNSGTGRYGYTF
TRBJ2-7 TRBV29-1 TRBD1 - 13 TGCAGCGCTGGGACAGGGGCTAACTACGAGCAGTACTTC CSAGTGANYEQYF
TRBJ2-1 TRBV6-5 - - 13 TGTGCCAGCAGTTACTTGGGCCCCGATGAGCAGTTCTTC CASSYLGPDEQFF
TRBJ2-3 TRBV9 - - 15 TGTGCCAGCAGCGTATTGGGGGGGCGCACAGATACGCAGTATTTT CASSVLGGRTDTQYF
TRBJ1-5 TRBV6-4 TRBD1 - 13 TGTGCCAGCAGCACCAACAGGGGCCAGCCCCAGCATTTT CASSTNRGQPQHF
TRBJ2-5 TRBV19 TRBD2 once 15 TGTGCCAGTAGTAGACTAGCGGGGTACCAAGAGACCCAGTACTTC CASSRLAGYQETQYF
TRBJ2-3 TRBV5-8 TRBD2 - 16 TGTGCCAGCATCCGATCGGGCGGGGGGGCATGGGATACGCAGTATTTT CASIRSGGGAWDTQYF
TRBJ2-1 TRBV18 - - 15 TGTGCCAGCTCACCACCTTCGCGAGGCCCGGGTGAGCAGTTCTTC CASSPPSRGPGEQFF
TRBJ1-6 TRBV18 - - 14 TGTGCCAGCTCTCAGGACGTAACTCCGGGGGCCCTCCACTTT CASSQDVTPGALHF
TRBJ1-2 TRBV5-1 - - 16 TGCGCCAGCAGCTCTAGTCCCGGGACGGTGGAGGGCGGCTACACCTTC CASSSSPGTVEGGYTF
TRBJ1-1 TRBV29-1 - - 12 TGCAGCGGAGGAGGGTGGAACACTGAAGCTTTCTTT CSGGGWNTEAFF
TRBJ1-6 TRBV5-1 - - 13 TGCGCCAGTTCGGACATCGGTTATTCACCCCTCCACTTT CASSDIGYSPLHF